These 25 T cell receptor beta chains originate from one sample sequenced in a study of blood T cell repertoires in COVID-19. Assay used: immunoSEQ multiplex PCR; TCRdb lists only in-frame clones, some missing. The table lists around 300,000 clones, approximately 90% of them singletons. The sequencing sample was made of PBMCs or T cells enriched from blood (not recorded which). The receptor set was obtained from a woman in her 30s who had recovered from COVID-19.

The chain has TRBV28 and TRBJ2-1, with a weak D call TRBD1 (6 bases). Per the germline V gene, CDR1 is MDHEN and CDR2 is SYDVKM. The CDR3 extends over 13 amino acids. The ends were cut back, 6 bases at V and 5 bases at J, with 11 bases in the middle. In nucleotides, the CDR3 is TGTGCCAGCAGCTACGACAGGAACAATGAGCAGTTCTTC. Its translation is CASSYDRNNEQFF.

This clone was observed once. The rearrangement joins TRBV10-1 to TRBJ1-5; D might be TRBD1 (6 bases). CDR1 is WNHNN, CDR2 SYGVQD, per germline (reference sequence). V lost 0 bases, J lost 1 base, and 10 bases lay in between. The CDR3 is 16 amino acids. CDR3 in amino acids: CASSESGGRSNQPQHF. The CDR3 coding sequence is TGCGCCAGCAGTGAGTCCGGGGGGCGAAGCAATCAGCCCCAGCATTTT.

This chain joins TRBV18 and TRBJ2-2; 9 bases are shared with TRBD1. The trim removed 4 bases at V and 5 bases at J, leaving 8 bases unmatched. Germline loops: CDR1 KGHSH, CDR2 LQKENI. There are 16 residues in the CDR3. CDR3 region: CASSLNRGHATGELFF. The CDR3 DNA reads TGTGCCAGCTCACTTAACAGGGGGCACGCTACCGGGGAGCTGTTTTTT.

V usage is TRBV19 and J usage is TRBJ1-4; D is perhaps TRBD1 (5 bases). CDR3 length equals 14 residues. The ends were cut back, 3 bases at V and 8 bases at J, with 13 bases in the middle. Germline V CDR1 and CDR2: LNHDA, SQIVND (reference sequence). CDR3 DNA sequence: TGTGCCAGTAGTATGCGGGGCCTAAGCGAAAAACTGTTTTTT. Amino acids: CASSMRGLSEKLFF.

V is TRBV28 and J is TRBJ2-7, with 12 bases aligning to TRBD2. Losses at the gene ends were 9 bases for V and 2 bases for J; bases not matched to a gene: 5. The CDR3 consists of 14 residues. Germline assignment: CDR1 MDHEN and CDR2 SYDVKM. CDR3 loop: CASARLAGAYEQYF. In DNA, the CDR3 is TGTGCCAGTGCGAGACTAGCGGGAGCCTACGAGCAGTACTTC.

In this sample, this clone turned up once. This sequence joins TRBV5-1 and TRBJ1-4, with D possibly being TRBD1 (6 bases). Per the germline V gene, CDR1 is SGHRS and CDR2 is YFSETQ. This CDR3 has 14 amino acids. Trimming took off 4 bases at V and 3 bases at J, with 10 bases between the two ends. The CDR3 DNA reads TGCGCCAGCAGCCCCCGACAGGCTAATGAAAAACTGTTTTTT. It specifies CASSPRQANEKLFF.

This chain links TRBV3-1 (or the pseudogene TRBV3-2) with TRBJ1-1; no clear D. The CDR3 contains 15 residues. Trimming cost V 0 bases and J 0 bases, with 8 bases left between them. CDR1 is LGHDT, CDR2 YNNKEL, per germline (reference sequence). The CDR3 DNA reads TGTGCCAGCAGCCAAGATGCGGGTATGAACACTGAAGCTTTCTTT. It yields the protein CASSQDAGMNTEAFF.

The CDR3 DNA reads TGTGCCAGCAGGCGTAAAGGCTCCGGGACAGGTATGGATGAGCAGTTCTTC. Amino acids: CASRRKGSGTGMDEQFF. The V gene is TRBV28, the J gene TRBJ2-1, with 8 bases matching TRBD1. The V segment lost 6 bases and the J segment 8 bases; nucleotides outside the gene matches: 18. Looked up from germline, CDR1 is MDHEN and CDR2 is SYDVKM. This CDR3 has 17 amino acids.

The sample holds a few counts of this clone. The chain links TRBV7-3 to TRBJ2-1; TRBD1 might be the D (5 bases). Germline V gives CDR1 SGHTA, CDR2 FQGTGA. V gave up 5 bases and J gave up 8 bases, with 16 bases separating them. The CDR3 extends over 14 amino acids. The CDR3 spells CASSRGAGPDEQFF. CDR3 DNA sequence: TGTGCCAGCAGCCGAGGTGCAGGGCCAGATGAGCAGTTCTTC.

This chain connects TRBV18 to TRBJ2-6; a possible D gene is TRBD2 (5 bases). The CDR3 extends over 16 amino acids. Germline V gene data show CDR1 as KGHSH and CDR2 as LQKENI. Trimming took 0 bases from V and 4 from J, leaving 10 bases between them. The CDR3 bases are TGTGCCAGCTCACCACCGGTCTCGGGGGGGGCCAACGTCCTGACTTTC. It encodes CASSPPVSGGANVLTF.

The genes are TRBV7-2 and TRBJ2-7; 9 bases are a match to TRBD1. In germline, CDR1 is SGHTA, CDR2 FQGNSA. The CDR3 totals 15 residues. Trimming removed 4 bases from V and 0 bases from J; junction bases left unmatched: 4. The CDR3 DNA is TGTGCCAGCAGCTCCACAGGGGGCGCCTCCTACGAGCAGTACTTC. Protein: CASSSTGGASYEQYF.

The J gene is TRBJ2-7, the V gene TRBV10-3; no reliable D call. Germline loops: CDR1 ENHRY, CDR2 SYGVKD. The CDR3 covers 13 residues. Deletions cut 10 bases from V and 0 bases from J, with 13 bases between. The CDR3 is CATTTPSSYEQYF. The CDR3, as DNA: TGTGCCACCACGACTCCCAGCTCCTACGAGCAGTACTTC.

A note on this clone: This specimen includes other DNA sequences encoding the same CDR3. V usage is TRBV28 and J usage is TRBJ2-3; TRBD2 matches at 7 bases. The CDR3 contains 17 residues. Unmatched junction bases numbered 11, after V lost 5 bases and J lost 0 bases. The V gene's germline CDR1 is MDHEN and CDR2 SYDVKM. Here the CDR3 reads CASSLGGLGSSTDTQYF. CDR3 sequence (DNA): TGTGCCAGCAGTCTCGGTGGACTAGGATCTAGCACAGATACGCAGTATTTT. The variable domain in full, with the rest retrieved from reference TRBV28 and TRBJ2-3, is DVKVTQSSRYLVKRTGEKVFLECVQDMDHENMFWYRQDPGLGLRLIYFSYDVKMKEKGDIPEGYSVSREKKERFSLILESASTNQTSMYLCASSLGGLGSSTDTQYFGPGTRLTVL.

CDR3 amino acids: CASSRQGSNTEAFF. The CDR3 bases are TGTGCCAGCAGTCGACAGGGATCTAACACTGAAGCTTTCTTT. The chain couples TRBV6-2 or TRBV6-3 to TRBJ1-1; 7 bases fit TRBD1. J gave up 2 bases and V 5 bases, and 5 bases lay outside the gene matches. CDR3 length: 14 residues. The V gene's germline CDR1 is MNHEY and CDR2 SVGEGT.

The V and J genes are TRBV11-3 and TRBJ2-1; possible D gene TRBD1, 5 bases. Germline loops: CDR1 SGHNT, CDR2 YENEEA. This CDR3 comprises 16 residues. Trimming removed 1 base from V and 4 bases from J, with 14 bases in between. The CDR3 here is CASSLANGAGYNEQFF. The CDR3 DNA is TGTGCCAGCAGCTTAGCAAATGGGGCAGGATACAATGAGCAGTTCTTC.

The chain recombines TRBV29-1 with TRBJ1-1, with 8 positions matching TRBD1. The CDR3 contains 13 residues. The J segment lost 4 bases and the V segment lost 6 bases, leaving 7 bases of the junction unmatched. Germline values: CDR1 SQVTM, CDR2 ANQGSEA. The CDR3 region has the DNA TGCAGCGTGGGACAGGCCCCTATCACTGAAGCTTTCTTT. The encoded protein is CSVGQAPITEAFF. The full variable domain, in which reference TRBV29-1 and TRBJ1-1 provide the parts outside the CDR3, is SAVISQKPSRDICQRGTSLTIQCQVDSQVTMMFWYRQQPGQSLTLIATANQGSEATYESGFVIDKFPISRPNLTFSTLTVSNMSPEDSSIYLCSVGQAPITEAFFGQGTRLTVV.

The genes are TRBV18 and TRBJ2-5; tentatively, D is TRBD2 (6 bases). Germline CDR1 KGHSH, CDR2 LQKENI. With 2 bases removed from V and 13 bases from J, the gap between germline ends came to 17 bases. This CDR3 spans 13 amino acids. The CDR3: CASSPGGSRIPYF. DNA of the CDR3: TGTGCCAGCTCACCAGGAGGGTCCCGGATCCCGTACTTC.

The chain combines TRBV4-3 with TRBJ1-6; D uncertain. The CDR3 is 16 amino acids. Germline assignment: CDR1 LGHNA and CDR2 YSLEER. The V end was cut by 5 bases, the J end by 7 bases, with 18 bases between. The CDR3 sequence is CASSLRLEYVNSPLHF. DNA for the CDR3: TGCGCCAGCAGCTTAAGACTCGAGTACGTAAATTCACCCCTCCACTTT.

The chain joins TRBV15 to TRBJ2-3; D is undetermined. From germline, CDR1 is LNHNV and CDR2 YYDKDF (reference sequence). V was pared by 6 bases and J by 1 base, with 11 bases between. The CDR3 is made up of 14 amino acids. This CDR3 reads CATRTDQGTDTQYF. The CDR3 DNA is TGTGCCACCAGGACCGACCAGGGCACAGATACGCAGTATTTT.

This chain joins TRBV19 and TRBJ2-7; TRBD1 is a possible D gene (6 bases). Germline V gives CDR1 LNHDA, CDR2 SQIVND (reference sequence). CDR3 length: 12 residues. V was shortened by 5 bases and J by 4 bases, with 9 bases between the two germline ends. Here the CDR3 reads CASSSDRYEQYF. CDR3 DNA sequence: TGTGCCAGTAGTTCCGACAGGTACGAGCAGTACTTC. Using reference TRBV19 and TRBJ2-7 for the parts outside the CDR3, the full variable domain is DGGITQSPKYLFRKEGQNVTLSCEQNLNHDAMYWYRQDPGQGLRLIYYSQIVNDFQKGDIAEGYSVSREKKESFPLTVTSAQKNPTAFYLCASSSDRYEQYFGPGTRLTVT.

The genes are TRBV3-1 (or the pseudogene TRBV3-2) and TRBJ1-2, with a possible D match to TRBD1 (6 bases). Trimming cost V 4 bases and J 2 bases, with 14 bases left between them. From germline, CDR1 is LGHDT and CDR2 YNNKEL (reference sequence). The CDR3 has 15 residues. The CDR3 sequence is CASSRIDRPNYGYTF. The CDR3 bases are TGTGCCAGCAGCCGTATCGACAGGCCAAACTATGGCTACACCTTC.

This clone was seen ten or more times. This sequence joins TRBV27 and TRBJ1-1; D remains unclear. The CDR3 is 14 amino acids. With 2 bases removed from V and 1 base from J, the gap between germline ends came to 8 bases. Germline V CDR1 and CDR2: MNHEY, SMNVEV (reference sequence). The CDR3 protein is CASSLGRWNTEAFF. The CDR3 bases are TGTGCCAGCAGTTTAGGCAGGTGGAACACTGAAGCTTTCTTT.

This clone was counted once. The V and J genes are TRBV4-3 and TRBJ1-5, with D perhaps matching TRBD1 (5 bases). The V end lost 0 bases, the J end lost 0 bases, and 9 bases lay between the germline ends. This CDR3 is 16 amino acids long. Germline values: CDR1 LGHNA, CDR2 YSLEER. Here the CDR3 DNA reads TGCGCCAGCAGCCAAGATTCAGGGATTAGCAATCAGCCCCAGCATTTT. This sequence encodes CASSQDSGISNQPQHF.

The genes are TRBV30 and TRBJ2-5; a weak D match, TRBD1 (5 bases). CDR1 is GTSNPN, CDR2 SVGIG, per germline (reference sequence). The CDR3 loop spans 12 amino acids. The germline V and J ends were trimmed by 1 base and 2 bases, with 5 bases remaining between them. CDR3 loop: CAWSGQQETQYF. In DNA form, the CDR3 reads TGTGCCTGGAGTGGACAGCAAGAGACCCAGTACTTC.

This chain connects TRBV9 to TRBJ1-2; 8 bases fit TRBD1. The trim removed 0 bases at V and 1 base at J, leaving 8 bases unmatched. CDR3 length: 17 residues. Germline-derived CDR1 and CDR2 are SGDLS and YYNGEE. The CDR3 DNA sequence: TGTGCCAGCAGCGTAGGGGGTCAGGGGGCTGATAACTATGGCTACACCTTC. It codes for CASSVGGQGADNYGYTF.